This TCR beta chain came from a study of regulatory T cells in long-lasting Graves disease. Germline assignment: CDR1 GTSNPN and CDR2 SVGIG (reference sequence). Trimming stripped 1 base from V and 9 bases from J, with 7 bases between. The CDR3 runs 10 residues. Library construction for TCR beta used iRepertoire HTBI primers and Arm-PCR of CDR3 regions. TCRdb fed the multiplex PCR reads into MiXCR, producing one record per CDR3 protein. The data show 580,000 or so distinct CDR3 sequences, roughly a sixth seen once. There are many counts of this clonotype. Time point in this sample: newly diagnosed GD, antithyroid drugs for less than 3 months. Extracted PBMC RNA gave rise to the TCR library. This sample also appeared in a second study, on T cells in Graves' hyperthyroidism and ophthalmopathy.

The source was peripheral blood mononuclear cells (PBMCs), collected at new diagnosis, from a patient treated with antithyroid drugs. The TCR was taken from a man between 18 and 29 years old with Graves disease. The chain links TRBV30 to TRBJ2-7, with D uncertain. This CDR3 is CAWSDGVQYF. CDR3 bases: TGTGCCTGGAGTGACGGCGTGCAGTACTTC. Filled out from reference TRBV30 and TRBJ2-7, the complete variable domain reads SQTIHQWPATLVQPVGSPLSLECTVEGTSNPNLYWYRQAAGRGLQLLFYSVGIGQISSEVPQNLSASRPQDRQFILSSKKLLLSDSGFYLCAWSDGVQYFGPGTRLTVT.